This T cell receptor beta chain was recorded in a study of cytomegalovirus exposure and HLA in healthy donors. Primers: 60 Vbeta forward and 13 Jbeta reverse. Here immunoSEQ multiplex PCR was the method, and the copy in TCRdb shows in-frame clones only, minus some. This table has 150,000 to 200,000 clones, roughly 79% appearing once. Germline CDR1 reads MNHNY; CDR2 reads SVGAGI (reference sequence). The V and J ends lost 2 bases and 13 bases respectively, with 12 bases between them. CDR3 length: 12 amino acids. The sample was PBMCs. This TCR was sampled from a man between 45 and 60 years old in good health and CMV-seropositive. The chain recombines TRBV6-6 with TRBJ2-1; no clear D. The CDR3 here is CASSYERRIQFF. CDR3 in DNA: TGTGCCAGCAGTTACGAACGGCGGATACAGTTCTTC.